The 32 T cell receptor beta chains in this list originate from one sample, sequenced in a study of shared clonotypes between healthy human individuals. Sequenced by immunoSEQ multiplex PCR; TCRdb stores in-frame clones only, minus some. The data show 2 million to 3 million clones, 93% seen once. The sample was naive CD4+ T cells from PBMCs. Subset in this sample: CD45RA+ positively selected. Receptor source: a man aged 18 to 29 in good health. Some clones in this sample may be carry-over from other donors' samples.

The CDR3 nucleotides are TGTGCCATCAGGGAAGCAGACACAGATACGCAGTATTTT. Protein product: CAIREADTDTQYF. The V call is TRBV10-3, the J call TRBJ2-3; D gene ambiguous. The CDR3 consists of 13 residues. Per the germline V gene, CDR1 is ENHRY and CDR2 is SYGVKD. V was trimmed by 6 bases and J by 2 bases, leaving 9 bases between them.

CDR3 DNA sequence: TGTGCCATCAGTGAGCCCATTAGCGGGAGGTTTGGCACAGATACGCAGTATTTT. Amino acids: CAISEPISGRFGTDTQYF. The chain joins TRBV10-3 to TRBJ2-3; 10 bases line up with TRBD2. Germline V lookup: CDR1 ENHRY, CDR2 SYGVKD. V shed 2 bases and J 1 base; nucleotides not matched to a gene: 9. This CDR3 comprises 18 residues.

This chain's CDR3 is CASSDTGTVLSGSYNEQFF. The CDR3 DNA sequence: TGCGCCAGCAGCGACACCGGGACAGTCCTTAGCGGGTCCTACAATGAGCAGTTCTTC. The chain carries TRBV5-1 and TRBJ2-1; D tentatively reads TRBD1 or TRBD2 (7 bases each). Germline V gene data show CDR1 as SGHRS and CDR2 as YFSETQ. The CDR3 contains 19 residues. V was clipped by 4 bases and J by 1 base, with 24 bases between them.

The CDR3 DNA reads as TGTGCCAGCTCACCACCGATAGGGATGAACACTGAAGCTTTCTTT. Protein sequence: CASSPPIGMNTEAFF. This rearrangement joins TRBV18 to TRBJ1-1, with D unclear. Trimming shortened V by 0 bases and J by 0 bases, and 8 bases separated the two germline ends. The CDR3 is made up of 15 amino acids. Germline V CDR1 and CDR2: KGHSH, LQKENI.

CDR3 sequence: CASSQEAQEAGANVLTF. The CDR3 DNA sequence: TGCGCCAGCAGCCAAGAAGCACAGGAGGCTGGGGCCAACGTCCTGACTTTC. The gene calls are TRBV4-1 and TRBJ2-6; the D call may be TRBD1 or TRBD2 (5 bases each). The CDR3 covers 17 residues. The V gene lost 0 bases and the J gene lost 2 bases, with 11 bases spanning the gap. Germline assignment: CDR1 MGHRA and CDR2 YSYEKL.

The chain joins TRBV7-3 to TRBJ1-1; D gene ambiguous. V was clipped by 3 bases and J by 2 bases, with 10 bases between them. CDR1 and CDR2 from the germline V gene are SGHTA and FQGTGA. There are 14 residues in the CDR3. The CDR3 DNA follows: TGTGCCAGCAGCTTTTCCCCAGTCAACACTGAAGCTTTCTTT. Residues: CASSFSPVNTEAFF.

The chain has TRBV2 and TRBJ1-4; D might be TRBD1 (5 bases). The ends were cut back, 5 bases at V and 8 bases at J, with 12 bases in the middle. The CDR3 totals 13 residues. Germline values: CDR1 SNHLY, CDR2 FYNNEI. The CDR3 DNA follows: TGTGCCAGCAGTATGGCAGGGCGGGAAAAACTGTTTTTT. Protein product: CASSMAGREKLFF.

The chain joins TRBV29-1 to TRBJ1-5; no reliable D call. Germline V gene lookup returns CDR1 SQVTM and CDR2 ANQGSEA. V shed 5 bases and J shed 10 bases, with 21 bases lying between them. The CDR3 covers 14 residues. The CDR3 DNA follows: TGCAGCGTTCTTGAAGGAGGACCCGAGGGACCCCAGCATTTT. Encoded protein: CSVLEGGPEGPQHF.

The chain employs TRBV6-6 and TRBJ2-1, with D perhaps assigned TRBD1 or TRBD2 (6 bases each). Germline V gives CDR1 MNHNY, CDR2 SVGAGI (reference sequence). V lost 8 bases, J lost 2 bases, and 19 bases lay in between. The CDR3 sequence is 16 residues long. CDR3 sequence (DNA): TGTGCCAGCGCCCTAGCGCAGGGGAGCACCTACAATGAGCAGTTCTTC. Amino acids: CASALAQGSTYNEQFF.

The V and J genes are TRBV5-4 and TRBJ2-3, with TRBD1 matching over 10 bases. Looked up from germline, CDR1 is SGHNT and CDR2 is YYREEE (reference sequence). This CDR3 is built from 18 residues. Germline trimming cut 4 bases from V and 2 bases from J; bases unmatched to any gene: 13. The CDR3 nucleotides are TGTGCCAGCAGCAACCCCTTGCGGGACAGGGGATCCACAGATACGCAGTATTTT. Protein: CASSNPLRDRGSTDTQYF.

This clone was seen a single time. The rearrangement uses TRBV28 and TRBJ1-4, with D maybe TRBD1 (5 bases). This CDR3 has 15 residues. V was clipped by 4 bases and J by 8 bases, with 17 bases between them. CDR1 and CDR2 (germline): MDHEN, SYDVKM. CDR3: CASSSAGTDREKLFF. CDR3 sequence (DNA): TGTGCCAGCAGTTCCGCTGGGACCGATCGGGAAAAACTGTTTTTT.

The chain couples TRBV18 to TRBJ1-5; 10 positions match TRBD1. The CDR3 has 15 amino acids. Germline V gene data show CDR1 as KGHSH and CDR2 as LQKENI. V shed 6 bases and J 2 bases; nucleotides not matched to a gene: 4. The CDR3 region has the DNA TGTGCCAGCTCTCGGGACAGGGGTCGCAATCAGCCCCAGCATTTT. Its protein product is CASSRDRGRNQPQHF.

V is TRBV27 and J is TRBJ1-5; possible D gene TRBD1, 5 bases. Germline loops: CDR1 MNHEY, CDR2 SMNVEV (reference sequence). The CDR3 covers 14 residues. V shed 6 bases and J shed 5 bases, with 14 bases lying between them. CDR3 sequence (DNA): TGTGCCAGCAGCTTTGGAGTGACAGATCAGCCCCAGCATTTT. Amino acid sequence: CASSFGVTDQPQHF.

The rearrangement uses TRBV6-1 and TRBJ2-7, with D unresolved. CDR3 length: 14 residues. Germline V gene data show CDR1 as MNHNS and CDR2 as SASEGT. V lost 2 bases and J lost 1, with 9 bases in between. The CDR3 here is CASSEYRASYEQYF. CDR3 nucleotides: TGTGCCAGCAGTGAATACCGGGCTTCCTACGAGCAGTACTTC.

DNA for the CDR3: TGTGCCAGCAGCTACCGGGACCCTTACAATGAGCAGTTCTTC. It translates to CASSYRDPYNEQFF. The gene calls are TRBV12-1 and TRBJ2-1. TRBV12-1 is given as a pseudogene. This CDR3 has 14 residues.

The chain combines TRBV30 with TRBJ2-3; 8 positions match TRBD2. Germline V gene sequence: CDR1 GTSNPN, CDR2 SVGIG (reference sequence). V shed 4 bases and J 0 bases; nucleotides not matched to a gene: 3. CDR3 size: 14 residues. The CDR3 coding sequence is TGTGCCTGGACTAGCGGGTTGAGCACAGATACGCAGTATTTT. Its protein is CAWTSGLSTDTQYF.

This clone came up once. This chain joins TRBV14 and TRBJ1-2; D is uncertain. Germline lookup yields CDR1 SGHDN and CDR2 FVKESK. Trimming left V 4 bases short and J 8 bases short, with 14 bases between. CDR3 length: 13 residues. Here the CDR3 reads CASSLWTREGYTF. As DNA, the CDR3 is TGTGCCAGCAGCCTATGGACTCGGGAAGGCTACACCTTC.

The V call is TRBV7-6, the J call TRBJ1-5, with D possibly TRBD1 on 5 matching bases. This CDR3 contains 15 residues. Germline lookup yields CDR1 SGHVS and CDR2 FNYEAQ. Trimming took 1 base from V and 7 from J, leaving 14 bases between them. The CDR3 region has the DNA TGTGCCAGCAGCTTAGTGGGGGGGACGGGACAGCCCCAGCATTTT. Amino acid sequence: CASSLVGGTGQPQHF.

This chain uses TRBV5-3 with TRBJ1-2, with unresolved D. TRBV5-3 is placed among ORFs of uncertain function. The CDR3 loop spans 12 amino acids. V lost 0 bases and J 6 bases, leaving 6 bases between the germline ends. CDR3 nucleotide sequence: TGTGCCAGAAGCTTGGGAAGTAATGGCTACACCTTC. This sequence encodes CARSLGSNGYTF.

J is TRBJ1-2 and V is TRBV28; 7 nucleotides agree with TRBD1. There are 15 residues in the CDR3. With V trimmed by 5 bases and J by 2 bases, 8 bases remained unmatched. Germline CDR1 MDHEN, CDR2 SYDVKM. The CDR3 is CASSIRQGWNYGYTF. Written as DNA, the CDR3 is TGTGCCAGCAGTATTAGACAGGGTTGGAACTATGGCTACACCTTC.

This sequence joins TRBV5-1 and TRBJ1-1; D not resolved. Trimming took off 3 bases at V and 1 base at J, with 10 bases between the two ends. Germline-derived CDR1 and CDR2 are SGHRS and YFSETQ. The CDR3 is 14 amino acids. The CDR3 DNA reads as TGCGCCAGCAGCTCAGCCTCAGAGAACACTGAAGCTTTCTTT. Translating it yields CASSSASENTEAFF. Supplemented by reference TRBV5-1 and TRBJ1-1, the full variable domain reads KAGVTQTPRYLIKTRGQQVTLSCSPISGHRSVSWYQQTPGQGLQFLFEYFSETQRNKGNFPGRFSGRQFSNSRSEMNVSTLELGDSALYLCASSSASENTEAFFGQGTRLTVV.

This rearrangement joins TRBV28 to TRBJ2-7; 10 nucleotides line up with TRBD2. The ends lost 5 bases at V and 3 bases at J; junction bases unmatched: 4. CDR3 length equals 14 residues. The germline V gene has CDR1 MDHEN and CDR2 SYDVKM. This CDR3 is CASSLSGRDYEQYF. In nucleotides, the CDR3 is TGTGCCAGCAGTCTGAGCGGGAGGGACTACGAGCAGTACTTC.

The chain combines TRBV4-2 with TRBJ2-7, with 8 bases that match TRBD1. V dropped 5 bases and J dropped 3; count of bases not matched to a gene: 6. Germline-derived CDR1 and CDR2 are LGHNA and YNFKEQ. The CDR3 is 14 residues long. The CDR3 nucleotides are TGTGCCAGCAGCACGGGACAGGCATACTACGAGCAGTACTTC. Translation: CASSTGQAYYEQYF.

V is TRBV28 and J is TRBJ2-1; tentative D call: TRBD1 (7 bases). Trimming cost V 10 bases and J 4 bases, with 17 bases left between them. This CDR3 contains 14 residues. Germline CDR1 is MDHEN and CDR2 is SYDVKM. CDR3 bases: TGTGCCACCTTAAGGGGGGACAGATACAATGAGCAGTTCTTC. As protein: CATLRGDRYNEQFF. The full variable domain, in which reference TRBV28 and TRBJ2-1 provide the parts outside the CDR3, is DVKVTQSSRYLVKRTGEKVFLECVQDMDHENMFWYRQDPGLGLRLIYFSYDVKMKEKGDIPEGYSVSREKKERFSLILESASTNQTSMYLCATLRGDRYNEQFFGPGTRLTVL.

The DNA of the CDR3 is TGTGCCAGCAGGGAATACCGACAGGGGGCCGAAAAACTGTTTTTT. Its translation is CASREYRQGAEKLFF. J is TRBJ1-4 and V is TRBV28; 10 bases agree with TRBD1. This CDR3 has 15 residues. V lost 6 bases, J lost 8 bases, and 9 bases stayed unmatched. CDR1 is MDHEN, CDR2 SYDVKM, per germline.

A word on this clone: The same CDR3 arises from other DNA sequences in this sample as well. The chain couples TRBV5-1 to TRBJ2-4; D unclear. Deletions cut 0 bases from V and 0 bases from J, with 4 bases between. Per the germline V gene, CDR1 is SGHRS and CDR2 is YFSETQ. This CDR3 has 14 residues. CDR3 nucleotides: TGCGCCAGCAGCTTGGGGCTAGCCAAAAACATTCAGTACTTC. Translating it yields CASSLGLAKNIQYF.

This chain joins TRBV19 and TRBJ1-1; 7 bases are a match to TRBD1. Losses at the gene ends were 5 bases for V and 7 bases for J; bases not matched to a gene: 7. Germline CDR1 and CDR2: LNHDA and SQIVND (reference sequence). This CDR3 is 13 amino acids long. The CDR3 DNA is TGTGCCAGTAGTTCCCAGGGGGAAGGTGAAGCTTTCTTT. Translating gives CASSSQGEGEAFF.

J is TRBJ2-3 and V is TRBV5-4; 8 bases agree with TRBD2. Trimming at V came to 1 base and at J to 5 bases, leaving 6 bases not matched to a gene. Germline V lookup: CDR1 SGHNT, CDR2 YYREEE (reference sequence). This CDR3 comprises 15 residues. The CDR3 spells CASSLNQRERDTQYF. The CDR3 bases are TGTGCCAGCAGCTTGAATCAGCGGGAGCGAGATACGCAGTATTTT.

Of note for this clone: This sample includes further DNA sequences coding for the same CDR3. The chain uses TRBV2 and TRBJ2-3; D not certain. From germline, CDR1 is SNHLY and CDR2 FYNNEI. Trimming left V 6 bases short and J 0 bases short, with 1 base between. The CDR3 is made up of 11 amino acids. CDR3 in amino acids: CASRSTDTQYF. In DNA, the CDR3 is TGTGCCAGCAGGAGCACAGATACGCAGTATTTT.

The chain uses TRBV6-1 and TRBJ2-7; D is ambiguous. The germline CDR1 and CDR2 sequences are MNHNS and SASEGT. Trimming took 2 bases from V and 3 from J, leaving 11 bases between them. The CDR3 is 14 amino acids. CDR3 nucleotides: TGTGCCAGCAGTGAAACATTTTGGGGCTACGAGCAGTACTTC. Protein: CASSETFWGYEQYF.

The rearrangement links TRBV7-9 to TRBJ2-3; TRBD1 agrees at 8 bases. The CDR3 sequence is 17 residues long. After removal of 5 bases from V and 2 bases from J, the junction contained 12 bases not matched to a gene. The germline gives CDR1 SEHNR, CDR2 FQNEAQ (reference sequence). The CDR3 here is CASSTARTGPTTDTQYF. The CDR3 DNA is TGTGCCAGCAGCACAGCGAGGACAGGGCCCACCACAGATACGCAGTATTTT.

The CDR3 bases are TGTGCTAGTGCAAACGACCAGCGGGCCCCCCAAGAGACCCAGTACTTC. This encodes CASANDQRAPQETQYF. The V gene is TRBV12-5, the J gene TRBJ2-5, with D perhaps matching TRBD2 (6 bases). Trimming pared 7 bases from V and 1 base from J, leaving 19 bases between. The CDR3 is made up of 16 amino acids. Germline CDR1 is LGHNT and CDR2 is FRNRAP.